This T cell receptor beta chain stems from a study of CD8 T cells in Susac syndrome. CDR3 length: 15 residues. The V gene end was trimmed by 4 bases and the J gene end by 2 bases; junction bases not matched to a gene: 4. RNA in amounts of 0.5 to 1 ug was reverse transcribed with random hexamers. Amplification of TCR beta CDR3 used immunoSEQ multiplex PCR across 54 Vbeta and 13 Jbeta. TCRdb fed the immunoSEQ multiplex PCR reads into MiXCR, producing one record per CDR3 protein. Of around 150,000 distinct CDR3 sequences detected, around 94% appear once; the ten largest clones hold roughly 0.15%. V and J are TRBV12-3 or TRBV12-4 and TRBJ2-3; 9 bases align to TRBD1. The sequence was obtained from a human donor in good health. The sample taken for sequencing was CD4+ T cells from PBMCs. The CDR3 region is CASSSGTGITDTQYF. The CDR3 nucleotides read TGTGCCAGCAGTTCCGGGACAGGGATCACAGATACGCAGTATTTT.